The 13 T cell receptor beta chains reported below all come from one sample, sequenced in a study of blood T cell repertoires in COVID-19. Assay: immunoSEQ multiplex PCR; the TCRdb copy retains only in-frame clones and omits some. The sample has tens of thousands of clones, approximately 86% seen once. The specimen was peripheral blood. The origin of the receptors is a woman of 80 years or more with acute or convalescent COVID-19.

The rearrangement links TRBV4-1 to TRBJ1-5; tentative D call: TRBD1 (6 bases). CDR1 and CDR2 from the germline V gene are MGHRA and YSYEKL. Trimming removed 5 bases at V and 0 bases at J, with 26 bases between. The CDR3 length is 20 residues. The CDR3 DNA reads TGCGCCAGCAGCAAAATGGGTCAGGACCGATGGGGGCATAGCAATCAGCCCCAGCATTTT. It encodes CASSKMGQDRWGHSNQPQHF.

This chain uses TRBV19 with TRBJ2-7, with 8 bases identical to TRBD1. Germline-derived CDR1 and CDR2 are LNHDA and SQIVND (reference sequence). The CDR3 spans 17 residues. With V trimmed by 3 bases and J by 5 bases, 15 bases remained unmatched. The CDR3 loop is CASSMIGRTGPGNEQYF. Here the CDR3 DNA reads TGTGCCAGTAGTATGATCGGCAGGACAGGGCCCGGGAACGAGCAGTACTTC.

The CDR3 DNA is TGTGCCAGCAGCCAAATTCCGTTGCCCGGACTTTCCAACATTCAGTACTTC. Translated, it gives CASSQIPLPGLSNIQYF. This rearrangement joins TRBV7-8 to TRBJ2-4; D possibly corresponds to TRBD2 (5 bases). The V end was cut by 5 bases, the J end by 7 bases, with 24 bases between. Germline CDR1 and CDR2: SGHVS and FQNEAQ. The CDR3 runs 17 residues.

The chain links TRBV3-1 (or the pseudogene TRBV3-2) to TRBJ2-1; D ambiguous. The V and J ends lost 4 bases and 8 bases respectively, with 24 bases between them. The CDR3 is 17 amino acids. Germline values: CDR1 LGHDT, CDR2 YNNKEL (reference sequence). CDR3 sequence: CASSPGWMRGRWDEQFF. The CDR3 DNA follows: TGTGCCAGCAGCCCCGGATGGATGCGCGGTCGTTGGGATGAGCAGTTCTTC.

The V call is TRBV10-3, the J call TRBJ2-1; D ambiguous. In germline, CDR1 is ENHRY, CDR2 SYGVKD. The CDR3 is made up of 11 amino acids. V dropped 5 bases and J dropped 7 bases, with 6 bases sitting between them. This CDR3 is CAISTSNEQFF. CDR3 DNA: TGTGCCATCAGTACAAGTAATGAGCAGTTCTTC.

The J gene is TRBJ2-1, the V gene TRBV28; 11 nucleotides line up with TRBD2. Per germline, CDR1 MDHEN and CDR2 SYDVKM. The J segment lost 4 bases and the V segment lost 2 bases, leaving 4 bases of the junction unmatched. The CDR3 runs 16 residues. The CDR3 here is CASSLTASGGYNEQFF. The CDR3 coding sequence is TGTGCCAGCAGTTTAACGGCTAGCGGGGGGTACAATGAGCAGTTCTTC.

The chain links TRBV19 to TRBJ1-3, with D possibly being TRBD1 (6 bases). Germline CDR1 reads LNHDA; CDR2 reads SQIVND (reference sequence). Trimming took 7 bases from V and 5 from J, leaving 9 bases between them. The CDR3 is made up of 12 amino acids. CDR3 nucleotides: TGTGCCAGTACAGACAGGAGAAACACCATATATTTT. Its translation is CASTDRRNTIYF.

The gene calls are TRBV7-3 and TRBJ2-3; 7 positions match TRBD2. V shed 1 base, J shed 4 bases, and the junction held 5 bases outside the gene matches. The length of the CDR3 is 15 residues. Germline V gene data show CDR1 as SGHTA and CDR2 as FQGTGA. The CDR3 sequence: CASSLNGRVADTQYF. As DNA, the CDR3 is TGTGCCAGCAGCTTAAATGGGAGGGTGGCAGATACGCAGTATTTT.

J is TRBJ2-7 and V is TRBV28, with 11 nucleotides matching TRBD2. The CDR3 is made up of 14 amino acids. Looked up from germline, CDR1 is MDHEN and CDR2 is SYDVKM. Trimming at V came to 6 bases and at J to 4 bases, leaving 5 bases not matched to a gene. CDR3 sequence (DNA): TGTGCCAGCAGAACGACTAGCGGGGAGTACGAGCAGTACTTC. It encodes CASRTTSGEYEQYF.

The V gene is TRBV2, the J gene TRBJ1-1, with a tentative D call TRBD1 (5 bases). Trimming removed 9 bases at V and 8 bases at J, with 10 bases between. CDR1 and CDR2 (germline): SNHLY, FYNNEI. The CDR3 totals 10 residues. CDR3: CASSNREAFF. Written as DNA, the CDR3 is TGTGCCAGTTCAAACAGGGAAGCTTTCTTT.

The CDR3 bases are TGTGCCAGCAGCTCCCGGGGGGGCCTGAGAGAGCAGTACTTC. As protein: CASSSRGGLREQYF. V and J are TRBV5-4 and TRBJ2-7, with TRBD2 matching 8 bases. CDR1 and CDR2 (germline): SGHNT, YYREEE (reference sequence). This CDR3 has 14 residues. Trimming at V came to 3 bases and at J to 7 bases, leaving 9 bases not matched to a gene.

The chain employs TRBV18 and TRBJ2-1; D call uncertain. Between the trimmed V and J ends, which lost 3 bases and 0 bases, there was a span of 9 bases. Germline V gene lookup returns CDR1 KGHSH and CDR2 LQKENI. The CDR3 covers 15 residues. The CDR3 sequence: CASSPPLLSYNEQFF. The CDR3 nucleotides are TGTGCCAGCTCACCCCCCCTCCTCTCCTACAATGAGCAGTTCTTC. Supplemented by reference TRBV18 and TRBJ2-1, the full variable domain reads NAGVMQNPRHLVRRRGQEARLRCSPMKGHSHVYWYRQLPEEGLKFMVYLQKENIIDESGMPKERFSAEFPKEGPSILRIQQVVRGDSAAYFCASSPPLLSYNEQFFGPGTRLTVL.

CDR3 in DNA: TGTGCCAGCTCTTTGGACAGGGTTAACACCGGGGAGCTGTTTTTT. Its protein product is CASSLDRVNTGELFF. The chain employs TRBV18 and TRBJ2-2; 8 bases fit TRBD1. The CDR3 covers 15 residues. V trimming: 6 bases; J trimming: 2 bases; junction bases outside the gene matches: 5. The germline V gene encodes CDR1 KGHSH and CDR2 LQKENI.